This TCR beta chain was sequenced during a study of identical twins. Unique molecular identifiers were present on the cDNA, which also gained a universal primer site by template switching. TCRdb independently ran MiXCR on the 5' RACE reads; one entry per CDR3 protein. Among around 510,000 distinct CDR3 sequences, around 15% were seen once, and the ten largest hold approximately 0.98%. CDR3 length: 16 amino acids. Germline CDR1 and CDR2: LGHNA and YSLEER. The V and J ends lost 3 bases and 4 bases, in that order; junction bases with no gene match: 10. There are a few counts of this clonotype. These data also formed part of another study, on yellow fever vaccine responses in identical twins.

This clonotype was obtained from a woman in her late teens or twenties in good health. Sequences were obtained from CD4+ T cells sorted from blood. The chain is built from TRBV4-3 and TRBJ2-3; TRBD2 aligns across 7 bases. The CDR3 DNA reads TGCGCCAGCAGCCAGGTGGGAGCGGGGTATGCAGATACGCAGTATTTT. Its protein is CASSQVGAGYADTQYF.